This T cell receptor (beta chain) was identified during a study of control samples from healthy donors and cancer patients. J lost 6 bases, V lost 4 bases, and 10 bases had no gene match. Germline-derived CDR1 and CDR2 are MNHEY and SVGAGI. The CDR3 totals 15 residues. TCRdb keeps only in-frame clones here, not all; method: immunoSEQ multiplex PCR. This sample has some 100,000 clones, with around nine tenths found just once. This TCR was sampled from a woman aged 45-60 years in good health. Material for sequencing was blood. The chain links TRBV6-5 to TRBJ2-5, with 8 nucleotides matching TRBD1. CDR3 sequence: CASSSRWGQVKTQYF. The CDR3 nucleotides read TGTGCCAGCAGTTCGAGATGGGGACAGGTGAAGACCCAGTACTTC.